This is a list of T cell receptor beta chains from one sample in a study of HIV-infected patients and healthy controls. Using its own MiXCR run on the 5' RACE reads, TCRdb lists one record per CDR3 protein. The sample lists around 11,000 distinct CDR3 sequences; roughly 5.6% were seen once. The sequencing used blood, collected during antiretroviral therapy. These receptors were collected from an adult with HIV infection. The donor label of this sample is uncertain. CDR3s include the opening cysteine and the closing phenylalanine or tryptophan. Fields, in order: D gene, V gene, J gene, clone size, CDR3 protein, CDR3 DNA. D genes are given only for firm matches. Clone sizes are given selectively: once, few, many, or a class where the clone is expanded.

D gene: TRBD1; V gene: TRBV20-1; J gene: TRBJ2-1; clone size: many; CDR3 protein: CSASKGAASYNEQFF; CDR3 DNA: TGCAGTGCTAGTAAGGGGGCAGCTAGTTACAATGAGCAGTTCTTC
D gene: NA; V gene: TRBV14; J gene: TRBJ2-3; clone size: NA; CDR3 protein: CASSLQRGAIPPGGTQYF; CDR3 DNA: TGTGCCAGCAGCCTACAAAGGGGGGCCATTCCCCCAGGAGGTACGCAGTATTTT
D gene: NA; V gene: TRBV29-1; J gene: TRBJ2-7; clone size: many; CDR3 protein: CSAPSLYVGEYEQYF; CDR3 DNA: TGCAGCGCGCCGTCCCTTTACGTCGGTGAATACGAGCAGTACTTC
D gene: NA; V gene: TRBV13; J gene: TRBJ2-4; clone size: medium-sized; CDR3 protein: CASSSRALLAKNIQYF; CDR3 DNA: TGTGCCAGCAGCTCCCGGGCCCTTCTAGCCAAAAACATTCAGTACTTC
D gene: NA; V gene: TRBV20-1; J gene: TRBJ1-5; clone size: NA; CDR3 protein: CSARVSDSNQPQHF; CDR3 DNA: TGCAGTGCTAGAGTAAGTGACAGCAATCAGCCCCAGCATTTT
D gene: NA; V gene: TRBV5-1; J gene: TRBJ2-1; clone size: many; CDR3 protein: CASSLVAGMAGEQFF; CDR3 DNA: TGCGCCAGCAGCTTGGTCGCGGGGATGGCAGGGGAGCAGTTCTTC
D gene: TRBD1; V gene: TRBV27; J gene: TRBJ1-4; clone size: many; CDR3 protein: CASSLSQGVSNEKLFF; CDR3 DNA: TGTGCCAGCAGTTTATCCCAGGGGGTGTCTAATGAAAAACTGTTTTTT
D gene: NA; V gene: TRBV6-1; J gene: TRBJ1-3; clone size: NA; CDR3 protein: CASSDAGGVGNTIYF; CDR3 DNA: TGTGCCAGCAGTGATGCGGGGGGCGTAGGAAACACCATATATTTT
D gene: NA; V gene: TRBV5-8; J gene: TRBJ1-1; clone size: many; CDR3 protein: CASSLTGARGTEAFF; CDR3 DNA: TGTGCCAGCAGCTTAACGGGGGCGCGGGGCACTGAAGCTTTCTTT
D gene: NA; V gene: TRBV7-2; J gene: TRBJ2-7; clone size: few; CDR3 protein: CASSLAWQTGIQYF; CDR3 DNA: TGTGCCAGCAGCTTAGCATGGCAGACGGGTATTCAGTACTTC
D gene: TRBD1; V gene: TRBV20-1; J gene: TRBJ1-2; clone size: many; CDR3 protein: CSARVGGQGLYGYTF; CDR3 DNA: TGCAGTGCTAGAGTCGGGGGACAGGGGCTCTATGGCTACACCTTC
D gene: NA; V gene: TRBV29-1; J gene: TRBJ2-3; clone size: many; CDR3 protein: CSVGTRVRADTQYF; CDR3 DNA: TGCAGCGTAGGAACCCGGGTTCGCGCAGATACGCAGTATTTT
D gene: TRBD1; V gene: TRBV5-1; J gene: TRBJ2-7; clone size: many; CDR3 protein: CASSRLDRGLEQYF; CDR3 DNA: TGCGCCAGCAGCCGCCTGGACAGGGGGCTCGAGCAGTACTTC
D gene: NA; V gene: TRBV28; J gene: TRBJ2-7; clone size: medium-sized; CDR3 protein: CASRRQDNGVDEQYF; CDR3 DNA: TGTGCCAGCAGAAGACAGGACAATGGGGTCGACGAGCAGTACTTC
D gene: NA; V gene: TRBV29-1; J gene: TRBJ2-5; clone size: many; CDR3 protein: CSGRLDQETQYF; CDR3 DNA: TGCAGCGGGAGACTAGACCAAGAGACCCAGTACTTC
D gene: TRBD2; V gene: TRBV2; J gene: TRBJ2-3; clone size: NA; CDR3 protein: CASQVTPGLAGGGTQYF; CDR3 DNA: TGTGCCAGCCAAGTCACGCCGGGACTAGCGGGAGGAGGTACGCAGTATTTT
D gene: TRBD2; V gene: TRBV11-2; J gene: TRBJ2-1; clone size: many; CDR3 protein: CASREGGNEQFF; CDR3 DNA: TGTGCTTCGCGGGAGGGCGGCAATGAGCAGTTCTTC
D gene: TRBD1; V gene: TRBV19; J gene: TRBJ2-3; clone size: many; CDR3 protein: CASSAGTGGLTDTQYF; CDR3 DNA: TGTGCCAGTAGTGCCGGGACAGGGGGACTCACAGATACGCAGTATTTT
D gene: TRBD1; V gene: TRBV5-1; J gene: TRBJ2-3; clone size: many; CDR3 protein: CASRHGQGRRGDTQYF; CDR3 DNA: TGCGCCAGCAGACACGGACAGGGGCGGCGCGGGGATACGCAGTATTTT
D gene: NA; V gene: TRBV7-2; J gene: TRBJ2-7; clone size: many; CDR3 protein: CASSLTEAYEQYF; CDR3 DNA: TGTGCCAGCAGCTTAACGGAGGCCTACGAGCAGTACTTC
D gene: TRBD1; V gene: TRBV9; J gene: TRBJ2-1; clone size: many; CDR3 protein: CASSPRGSSSNEQFF; CDR3 DNA: TGTGCCAGCAGCCCCAGGGGGTCTAGCTCAAATGAGCAGTTCTTC
D gene: TRBD2; V gene: TRBV20-1; J gene: TRBJ2-3; clone size: many; CDR3 protein: CSARDHLAGPPDTQYF; CDR3 DNA: TGCAGTGCTAGAGATCATCTAGCGGGTCCCCCAGATACGCAGTATTTT
D gene: NA; V gene: TRBV19; J gene: TRBJ1-2; clone size: few; CDR3 protein: CASRSESSYGYTF; CDR3 DNA: TGTGCCAGCCGGTCTGAAAGTTCATATGGCTACACCTTC
D gene: TRBD2; V gene: TRBV20-1; J gene: TRBJ2-3; clone size: many; CDR3 protein: CSADFPSGGGAKADTQYF; CDR3 DNA: TGCAGTGCTGATTTCCCGTCCGGCGGGGGGGCCAAGGCAGATACGCAGTATTTT